This T cell receptor (beta chain) was captured in a study of cytomegalovirus exposure and HLA in healthy donors. PCR amplification relied on 60 Vbeta primers (plus 13 Jbeta primers). Profiling relied on immunoSEQ multiplex PCR, and the TCRdb table lists in-frame clones only, not all of them. The data contain 150,000 to 200,000 clones, 60% to 85% of them seen just once; the ten biggest clones take up just over 3%. Concerning this clone: The antigen is unknown.

Overall study findings and caveats: Reports state that TCR beta sequences accurately predicted most subjects' HLA-A and HLA-B alleles.

Germline V gives CDR1 MNHNY, CDR2 SVGAGI (reference sequence). The CDR3 covers 16 residues. The ends lost 7 bases at V and 3 bases at J; junction bases unmatched: 15. The chain employs TRBV6-6 and TRBJ2-7; 7 positions match TRBD1. The sequencing sample was made of PBMCs. This receptor was obtained from a woman in her thirties or forties in good health and CMV-seronegative. CDR3 loop: CASTSTGTGAFYEQYF. The CDR3 nucleotides read TGTGCCAGCACCTCAACGGGTACAGGGGCCTTCTACGAGCAGTACTTC.